One sample yielded the 8 T cell receptor beta chains listed below, sequenced in a study of T cell responses to AZD1222 COVID-19 vaccine. Using immunoSEQ multiplex PCR, the repertoire was profiled, and TCRdb retains in-frame clones only, with some absent. The data show approximately 130,000 clones, roughly 90% seen once. Sequenced here: peripheral blood, sampled 28 days after the second dose of the MenACWY control vaccine. Receptor source: an adult who received the MenACWY meningococcal vaccine as a control.

The chain combines TRBV5-1 with TRBJ2-5; the match to TRBD1 covers 7 bases. The CDR3 loop spans 14 amino acids. V shed 4 bases, J shed 1 base, and the junction held 4 bases outside the gene matches. CDR1 is SGHRS and CDR2 is YFSETQ in the germline V gene. The DNA of the CDR3 is TGCGCCAGCAGCAGGGGACAGTCCCAAGAGACCCAGTACTTC. Translating it yields CASSRGQSQETQYF.

This chain uses TRBV13 with TRBJ1-1; D gene uncertain. Germline V gives CDR1 PRHDT, CDR2 FYEKMQ (reference sequence). V lost 1 base to trimming and J lost 6 bases, with 18 bases between them. This CDR3 is 16 amino acids long. CDR3 sequence reads: CASSLESGGERAEAFF. The CDR3 region has the DNA TGTGCCAGCAGCTTAGAGTCGGGCGGTGAAAGGGCTGAAGCTTTCTTT.

The chain is built from TRBV5-6 and TRBJ2-7, with 9 nucleotides matching TRBD1. Germline trimming cut 3 bases from V and 4 bases from J; bases unmatched to any gene: 11. The germline CDR1 and CDR2 sequences are SGHDT and YYEEEE. The CDR3 is made up of 16 amino acids. Written as DNA, the CDR3 is TGTGCCAGCAGCTCACTATGGACAGGGGCCAGGTACGAGCAGTACTTC. This codes for CASSSLWTGARYEQYF.

V and J are TRBV2 and TRBJ1-6; TRBD1 agrees at 10 bases. The germline V gene encodes CDR1 SNHLY and CDR2 FYNNEI. The CDR3 is made up of 17 amino acids. V lost 3 bases to trimming and J lost 3 bases; unmatched junction nucleotides: 5. The CDR3 is CASSDRDRGIYNSPLHF. CDR3 bases: TGTGCCAGCAGTGATCGGGACAGGGGAATCTATAATTCACCCCTCCACTTT.

This clone has only one observation. V gene TRBV27 combines with J gene TRBJ2-7; 9 bases are shared with TRBD2. The CDR3 has 15 amino acids. Germline V gene sequence: CDR1 MNHEY, CDR2 SMNVEV (reference sequence). V trimming: 2 bases; J trimming: 2 bases; junction bases outside the gene matches: 4. The CDR3 region is CASSLNSGSTYEQYF. CDR3 DNA: TGTGCCAGCAGTTTAAATAGCGGGAGTACCTACGAGCAGTACTTC.

The chain couples TRBV4-1 to TRBJ1-6, with TRBD1 identical over 8 bases. The CDR3 runs to 17 residues. With V trimmed by 1 base and J by 0 bases, 2 bases remained unmatched. Germline lookup yields CDR1 MGHRA and CDR2 YSYEKL. The CDR3 DNA is TGCGCCAGCAGCCAAGCAGGGGGCTCCTCCTATAATTCACCCCTCCACTTT. Its protein product is CASSQAGGSSYNSPLHF.

This chain uses TRBV6-1 with TRBJ1-3, with 7 nucleotides matching TRBD1. V dropped 2 bases and J dropped 0; count of bases not matched to a gene: 4. Germline CDR1 and CDR2: MNHNS and SASEGT. The CDR3 loop spans 16 amino acids. CDR3 in amino acids: CASSELTGTSGNTIYF. CDR3 nucleotides: TGTGCCAGCAGTGAACTGACAGGGACCTCTGGAAACACCATATATTTT.

The chain links TRBV28 to TRBJ2-4; D ambiguous. This CDR3 has 15 amino acids. The ends were cut back, 1 base at V and 0 bases at J, with 7 bases in the middle. From germline, CDR1 is MDHEN and CDR2 SYDVKM. This chain's CDR3 is CASSLSSLAKNIQYF. Written as DNA, the CDR3 is TGTGCCAGCAGTTTATCCAGCCTAGCCAAAAACATTCAGTACTTC.